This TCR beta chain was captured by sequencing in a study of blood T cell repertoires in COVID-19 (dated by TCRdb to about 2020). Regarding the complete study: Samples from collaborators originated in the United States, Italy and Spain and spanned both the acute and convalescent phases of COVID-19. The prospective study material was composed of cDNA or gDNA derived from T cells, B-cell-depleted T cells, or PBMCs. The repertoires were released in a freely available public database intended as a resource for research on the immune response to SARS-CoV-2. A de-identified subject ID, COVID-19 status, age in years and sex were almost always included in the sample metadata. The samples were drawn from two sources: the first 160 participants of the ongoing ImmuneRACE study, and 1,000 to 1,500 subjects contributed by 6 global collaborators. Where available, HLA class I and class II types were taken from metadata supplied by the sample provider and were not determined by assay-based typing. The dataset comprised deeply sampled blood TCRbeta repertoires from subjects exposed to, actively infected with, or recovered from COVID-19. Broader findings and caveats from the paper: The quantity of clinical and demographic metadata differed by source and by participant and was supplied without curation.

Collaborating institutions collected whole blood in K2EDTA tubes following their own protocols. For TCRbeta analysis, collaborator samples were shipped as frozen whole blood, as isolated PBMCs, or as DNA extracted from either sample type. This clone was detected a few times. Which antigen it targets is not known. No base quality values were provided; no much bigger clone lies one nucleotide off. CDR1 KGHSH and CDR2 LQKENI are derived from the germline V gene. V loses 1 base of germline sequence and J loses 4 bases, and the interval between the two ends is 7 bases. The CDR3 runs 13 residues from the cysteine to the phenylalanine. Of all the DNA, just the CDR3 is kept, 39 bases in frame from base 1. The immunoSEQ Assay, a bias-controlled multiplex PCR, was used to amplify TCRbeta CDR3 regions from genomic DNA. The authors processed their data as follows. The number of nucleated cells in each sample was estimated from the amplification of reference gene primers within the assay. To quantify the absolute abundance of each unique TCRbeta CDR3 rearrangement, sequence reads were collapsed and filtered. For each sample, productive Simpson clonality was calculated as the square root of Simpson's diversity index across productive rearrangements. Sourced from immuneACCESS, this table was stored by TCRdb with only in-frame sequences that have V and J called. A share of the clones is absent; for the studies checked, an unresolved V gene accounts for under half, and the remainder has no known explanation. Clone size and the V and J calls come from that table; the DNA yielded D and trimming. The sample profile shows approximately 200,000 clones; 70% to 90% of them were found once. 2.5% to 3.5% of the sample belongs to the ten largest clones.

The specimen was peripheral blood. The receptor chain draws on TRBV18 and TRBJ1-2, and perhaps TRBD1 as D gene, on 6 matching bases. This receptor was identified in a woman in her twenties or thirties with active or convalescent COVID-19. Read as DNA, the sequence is TGTGCCAGCTCACCACAGGGGGTCTATGGCTACACCTTC. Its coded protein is CASSPQGVYGYTF.